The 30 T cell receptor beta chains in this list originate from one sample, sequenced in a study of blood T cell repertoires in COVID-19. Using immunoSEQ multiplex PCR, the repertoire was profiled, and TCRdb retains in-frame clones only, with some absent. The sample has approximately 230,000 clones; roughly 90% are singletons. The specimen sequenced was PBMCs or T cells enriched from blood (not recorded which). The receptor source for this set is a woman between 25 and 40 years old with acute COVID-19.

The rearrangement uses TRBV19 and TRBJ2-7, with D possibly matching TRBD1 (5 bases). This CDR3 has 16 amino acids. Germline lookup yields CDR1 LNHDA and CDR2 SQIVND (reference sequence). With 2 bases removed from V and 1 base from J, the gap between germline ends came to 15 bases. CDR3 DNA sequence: TGTGCCAGTAGTATATCGTCCAGGGCTAGGTCCTACGAGCAGTACTTC. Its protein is CASSISSRARSYEQYF. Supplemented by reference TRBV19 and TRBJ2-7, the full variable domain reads DGGITQSPKYLFRKEGQNVTLSCEQNLNHDAMYWYRQDPGQGLRLIYYSQIVNDFQKGDIAEGYSVSREKKESFPLTVTSAQKNPTAFYLCASSISSRARSYEQYFGPGTRLTVT.

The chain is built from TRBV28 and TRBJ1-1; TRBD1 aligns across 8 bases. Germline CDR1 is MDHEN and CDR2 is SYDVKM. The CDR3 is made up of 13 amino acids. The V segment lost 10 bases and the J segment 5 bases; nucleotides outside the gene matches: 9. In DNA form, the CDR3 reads TGTGCCATCCTAGGACAGGGAGGTACTGAAGCTTTCTTT. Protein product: CAILGQGGTEAFF.

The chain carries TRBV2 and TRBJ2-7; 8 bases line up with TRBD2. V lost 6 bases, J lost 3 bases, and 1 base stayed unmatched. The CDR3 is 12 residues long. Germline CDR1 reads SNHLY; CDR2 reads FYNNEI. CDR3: CASSREGYEQYF. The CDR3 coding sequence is TGTGCCAGCAGCCGGGAGGGCTACGAGCAGTACTTC.

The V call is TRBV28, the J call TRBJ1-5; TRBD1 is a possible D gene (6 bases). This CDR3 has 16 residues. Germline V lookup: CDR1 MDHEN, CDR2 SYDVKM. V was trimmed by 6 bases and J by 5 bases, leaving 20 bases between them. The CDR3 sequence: CASRYTGFRIHQPQHF. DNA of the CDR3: TGTGCCAGCAGGTATACAGGGTTCCGAATTCATCAGCCCCAGCATTTT.

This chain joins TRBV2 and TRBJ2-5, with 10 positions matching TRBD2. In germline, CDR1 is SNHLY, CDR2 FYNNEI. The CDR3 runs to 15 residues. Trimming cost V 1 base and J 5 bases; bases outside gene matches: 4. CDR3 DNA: TGTGCCAGCAGTGAAGAGAGCGGGGGGGCGGAGACCCAGTACTTC. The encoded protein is CASSEESGGAETQYF.

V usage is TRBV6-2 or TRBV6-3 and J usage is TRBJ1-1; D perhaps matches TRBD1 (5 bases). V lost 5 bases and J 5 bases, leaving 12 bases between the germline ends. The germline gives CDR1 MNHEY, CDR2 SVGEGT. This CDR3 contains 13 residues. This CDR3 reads CASSVGARTEAFF. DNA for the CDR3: TGTGCCAGCAGTGTAGGGGCACGTACTGAAGCTTTCTTT.

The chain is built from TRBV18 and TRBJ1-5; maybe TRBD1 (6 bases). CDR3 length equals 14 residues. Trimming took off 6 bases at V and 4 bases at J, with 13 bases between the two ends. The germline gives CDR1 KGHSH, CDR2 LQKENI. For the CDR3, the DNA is TGTGCCAGCTCCCCCTTACAGGGAAATCAGCCCCAGCATTTT. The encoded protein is CASSPLQGNQPQHF.

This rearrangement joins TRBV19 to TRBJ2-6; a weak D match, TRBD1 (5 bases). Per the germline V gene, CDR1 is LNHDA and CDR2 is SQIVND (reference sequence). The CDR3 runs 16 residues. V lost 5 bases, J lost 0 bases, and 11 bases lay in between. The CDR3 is CASSPRQPSGANVLTF. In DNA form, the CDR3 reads TGTGCCAGTAGTCCTAGACAGCCCTCTGGGGCCAACGTCCTGACTTTC. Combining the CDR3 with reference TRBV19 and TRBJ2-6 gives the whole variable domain DGGITQSPKYLFRKEGQNVTLSCEQNLNHDAMYWYRQDPGQGLRLIYYSQIVNDFQKGDIAEGYSVSREKKESFPLTVTSAQKNPTAFYLCASSPRQPSGANVLTFGAGSRLTVL.

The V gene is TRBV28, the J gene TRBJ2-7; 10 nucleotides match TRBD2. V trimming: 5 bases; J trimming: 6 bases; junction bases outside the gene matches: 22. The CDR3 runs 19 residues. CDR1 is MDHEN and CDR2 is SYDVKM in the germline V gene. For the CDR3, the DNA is TGTGCCAGCAGTCTGAGTACAGGGAAATATCTAGCGGGAGACTCCGAGCAGTACTTC. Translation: CASSLSTGKYLAGDSEQYF.

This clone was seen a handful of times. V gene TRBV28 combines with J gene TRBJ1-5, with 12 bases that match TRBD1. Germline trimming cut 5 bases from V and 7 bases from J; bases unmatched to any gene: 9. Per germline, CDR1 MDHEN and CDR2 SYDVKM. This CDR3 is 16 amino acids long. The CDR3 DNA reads TGTGCCAGCAGTCGGACGGGACAGGGGGCGGCGCAGCCCCAGCATTTT. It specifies CASSRTGQGAAQPQHF.

In DNA, the CDR3 is TGTGCCAGCAGCGCTCGACAGGGTTGGAATGAGCAGTTCTTC. It encodes CASSARQGWNEQFF. This chain links TRBV9 with TRBJ2-1, with 7 nucleotides matching TRBD1. The CDR3 length is 14 residues. Looked up from germline, CDR1 is SGDLS and CDR2 is YYNGEE. After removal of 3 bases from V and 7 bases from J, the junction contained 7 bases not matched to a gene. The full variable domain, its missing parts supplied by reference TRBV9 and TRBJ2-1, is DSGVTQTPKHLITATGQRVTLRCSPRSGDLSVYWYQQSLDQGLQFLIQYYNGEERAKGNILERFSAQQFPDLHSELNLSSLELGDSALYFCASSARQGWNEQFFGPGTRLTVL.

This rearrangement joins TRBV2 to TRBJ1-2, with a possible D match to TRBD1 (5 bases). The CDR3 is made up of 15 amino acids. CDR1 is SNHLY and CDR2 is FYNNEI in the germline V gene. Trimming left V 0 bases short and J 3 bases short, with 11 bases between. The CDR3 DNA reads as TGTGCCAGCAGTGAAGCACCAGGGTTGGACTATGGCTACACCTTC. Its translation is CASSEAPGLDYGYTF.

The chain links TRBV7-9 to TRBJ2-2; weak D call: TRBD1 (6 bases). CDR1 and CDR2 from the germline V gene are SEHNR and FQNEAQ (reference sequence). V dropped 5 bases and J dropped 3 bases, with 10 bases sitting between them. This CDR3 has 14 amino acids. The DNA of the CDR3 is TGTGCCAGCAGCATCCACAGGGACACCGGGGAGCTGTTTTTT. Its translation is CASSIHRDTGELFF. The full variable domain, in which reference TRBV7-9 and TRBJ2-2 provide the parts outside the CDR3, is DTGVSQNPRHKITKRGQNVTFRCDPISEHNRLYWYRQTLGQGPEFLTYFQNEAQLEKSRLLSDRFSAERPKGSFSTLEIQRTEQGDSAMYLCASSIHRDTGELFFGEGSRLTVL.

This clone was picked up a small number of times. In DNA form, the CDR3 reads TGTGCCAGCAGCTTCTCCGGGACAGGGGGCGGTACCTTC. The encoded protein is CASSFSGTGGGTF. This chain links TRBV7-2 with TRBJ1-2; TRBD1 matches 12 bases. There are 13 residues in the CDR3. CDR1 and CDR2 (germline): SGHTA, FQGNSA. The V gene end was trimmed by 3 bases and the J gene end by 14 bases; junction bases not matched to a gene: 7.

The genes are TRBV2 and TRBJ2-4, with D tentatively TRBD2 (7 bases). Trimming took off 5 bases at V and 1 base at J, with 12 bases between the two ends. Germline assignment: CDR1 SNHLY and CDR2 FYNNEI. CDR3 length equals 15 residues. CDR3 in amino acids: CASSPRGAAKNIQYF. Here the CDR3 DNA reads TGTGCCAGCAGTCCCCGGGGGGCCGCCAAAAACATTCAGTACTTC. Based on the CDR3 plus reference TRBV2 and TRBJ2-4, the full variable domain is EPEVTQTPSHQVTQMGQEVILRCVPISNHLYFYWYRQILGQKVEFLVSFYNNEISEKSEIFDDQFSVERPDGSNFTLKIRSTKLEDSAMYFCASSPRGAAKNIQYFGAGTRLSVL.

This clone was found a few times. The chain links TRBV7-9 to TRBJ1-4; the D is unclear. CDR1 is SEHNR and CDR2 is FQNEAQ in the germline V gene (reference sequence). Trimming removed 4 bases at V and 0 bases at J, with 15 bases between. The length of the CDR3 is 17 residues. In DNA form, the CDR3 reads TGTGCCAGCAGCTCCAGGCTTACGGTTGCAACTAATGAAAAACTGTTTTTT. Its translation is CASSSRLTVATNEKLFF. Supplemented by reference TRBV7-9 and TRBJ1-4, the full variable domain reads DTGVSQNPRHKITKRGQNVTFRCDPISEHNRLYWYRQTLGQGPEFLTYFQNEAQLEKSRLLSDRFSAERPKGSFSTLEIQRTEQGDSAMYLCASSSRLTVATNEKLFFGSGTQLSVL.

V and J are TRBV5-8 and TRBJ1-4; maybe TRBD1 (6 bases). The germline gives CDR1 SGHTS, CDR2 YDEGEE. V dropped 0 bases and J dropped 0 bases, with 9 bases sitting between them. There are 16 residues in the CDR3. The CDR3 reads CASSLGTVATNEKLFF. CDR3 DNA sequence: TGTGCCAGCAGCTTGGGGACAGTTGCAACTAATGAAAAACTGTTTTTT. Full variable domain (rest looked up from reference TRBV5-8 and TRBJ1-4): EAGVTQSPTHLIKTRGQQATLRCSPISGHTSVYWYQQALGLGLQFLLWYDEGEERNRGNFPPRFSGRQFPNYSSELNVNALELEDSALYLCASSLGTVATNEKLFFGSGTQLSVL.

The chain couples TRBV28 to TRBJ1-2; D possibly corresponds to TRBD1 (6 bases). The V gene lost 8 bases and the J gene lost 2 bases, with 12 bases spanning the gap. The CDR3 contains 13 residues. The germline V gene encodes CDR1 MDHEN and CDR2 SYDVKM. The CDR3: CASLYRDNYGYTF. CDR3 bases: TGTGCCAGCCTTTACAGGGACAACTATGGCTACACCTTC.

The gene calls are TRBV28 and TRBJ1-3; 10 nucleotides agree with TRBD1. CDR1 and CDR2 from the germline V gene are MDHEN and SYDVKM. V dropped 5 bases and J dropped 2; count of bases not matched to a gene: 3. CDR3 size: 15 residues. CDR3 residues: CASSRDRGTGNTIYF. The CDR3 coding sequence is TGTGCCAGCAGTAGGGACAGGGGAACTGGAAACACCATATATTTT.

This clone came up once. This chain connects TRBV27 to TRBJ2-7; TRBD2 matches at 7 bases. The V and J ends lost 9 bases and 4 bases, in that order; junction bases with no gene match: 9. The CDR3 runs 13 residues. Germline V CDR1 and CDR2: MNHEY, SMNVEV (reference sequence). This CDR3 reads CASVRSGGYEQYF. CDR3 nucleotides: TGTGCCAGTGTTAGGTCGGGAGGATACGAGCAGTACTTC.

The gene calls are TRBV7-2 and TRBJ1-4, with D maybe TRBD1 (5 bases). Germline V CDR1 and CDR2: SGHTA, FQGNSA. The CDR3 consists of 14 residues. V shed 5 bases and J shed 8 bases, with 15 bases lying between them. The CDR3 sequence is CASSRGTWGEKLFF. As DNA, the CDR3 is TGTGCCAGCAGCCGCGGGACCTGGGGCGAAAAACTGTTTTTT. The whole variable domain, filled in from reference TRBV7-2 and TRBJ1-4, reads GAGVSQSPSNKVTEKGKDVELRCDPISGHTALYWYRQSLGQGLEFLIYFQGNSAPDKSGLPSDRFSAERTGGSVSTLTIQRTQQEDSAVYLCASSRGTWGEKLFFGSGTQLSVL.

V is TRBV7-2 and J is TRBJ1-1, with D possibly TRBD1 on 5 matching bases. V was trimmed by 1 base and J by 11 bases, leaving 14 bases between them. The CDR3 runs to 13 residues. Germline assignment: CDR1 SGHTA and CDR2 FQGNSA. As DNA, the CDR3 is TGTGCCAGCAGCTTAGTCACGGGACGGGAGGCTTTCTTT. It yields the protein CASSLVTGREAFF.

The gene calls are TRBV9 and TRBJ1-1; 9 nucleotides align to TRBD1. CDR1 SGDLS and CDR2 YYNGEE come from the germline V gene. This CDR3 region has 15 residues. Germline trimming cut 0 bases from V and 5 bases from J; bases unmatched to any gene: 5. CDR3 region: CASSVEVTGGTEAFF. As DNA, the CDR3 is TGTGCCAGCAGCGTAGAGGTGACAGGGGGAACTGAAGCTTTCTTT.

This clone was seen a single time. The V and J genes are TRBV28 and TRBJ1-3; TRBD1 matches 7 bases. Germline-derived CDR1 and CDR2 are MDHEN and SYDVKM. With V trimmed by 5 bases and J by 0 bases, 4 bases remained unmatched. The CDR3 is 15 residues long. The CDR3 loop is CASSKTGSSGNTIYF. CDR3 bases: TGTGCCAGCAGTAAGACAGGGAGCTCTGGAAACACCATATATTTT. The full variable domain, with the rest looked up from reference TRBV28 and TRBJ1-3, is DVKVTQSSRYLVKRTGEKVFLECVQDMDHENMFWYRQDPGLGLRLIYFSYDVKMKEKGDIPEGYSVSREKKERFSLILESASTNQTSMYLCASSKTGSSGNTIYFGEGSWLTVV.

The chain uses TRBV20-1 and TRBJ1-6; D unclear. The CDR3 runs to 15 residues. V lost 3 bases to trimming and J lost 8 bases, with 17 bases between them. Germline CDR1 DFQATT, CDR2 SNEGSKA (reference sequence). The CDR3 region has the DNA TGCAGTGCTAGTCGCGGGCGTCCTTGGGATTCACCCCTCCACTTT. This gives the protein CSASRGRPWDSPLHF.

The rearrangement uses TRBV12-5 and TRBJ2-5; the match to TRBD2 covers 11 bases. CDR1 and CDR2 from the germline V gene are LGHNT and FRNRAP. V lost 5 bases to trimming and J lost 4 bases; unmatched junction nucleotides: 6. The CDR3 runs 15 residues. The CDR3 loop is CASGLGLAGGETQYF. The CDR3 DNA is TGTGCTAGTGGTCTGGGGCTAGCGGGGGGAGAGACCCAGTACTTC.

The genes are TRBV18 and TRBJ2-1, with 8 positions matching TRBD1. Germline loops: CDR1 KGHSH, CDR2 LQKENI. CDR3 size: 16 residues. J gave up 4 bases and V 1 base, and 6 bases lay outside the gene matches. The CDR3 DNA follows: TGTGCCAGCTCACCACAAAGGGACAGGACATACAATGAGCAGTTCTTC. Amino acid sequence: CASSPQRDRTYNEQFF.

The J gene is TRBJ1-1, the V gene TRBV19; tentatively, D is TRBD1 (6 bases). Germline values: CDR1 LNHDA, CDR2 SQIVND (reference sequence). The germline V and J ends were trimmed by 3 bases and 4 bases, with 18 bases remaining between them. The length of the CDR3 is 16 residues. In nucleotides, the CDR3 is TGTGCCAGTAGTATGCCCCAACCAGGGGATGGCACTGAAGCTTTCTTT. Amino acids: CASSMPQPGDGTEAFF.

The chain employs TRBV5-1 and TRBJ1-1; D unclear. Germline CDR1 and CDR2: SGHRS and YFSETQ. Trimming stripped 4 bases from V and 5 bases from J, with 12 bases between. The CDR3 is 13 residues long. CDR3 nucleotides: TGCGCCAGCAGCGCTGGGCCAAGAACTGAAGCTTTCTTT. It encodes CASSAGPRTEAFF. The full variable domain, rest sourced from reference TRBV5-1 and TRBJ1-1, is KAGVTQTPRYLIKTRGQQVTLSCSPISGHRSVSWYQQTPGQGLQFLFEYFSETQRNKGNFPGRFSGRQFSNSRSEMNVSTLELGDSALYLCASSAGPRTEAFFGQGTRLTVV.

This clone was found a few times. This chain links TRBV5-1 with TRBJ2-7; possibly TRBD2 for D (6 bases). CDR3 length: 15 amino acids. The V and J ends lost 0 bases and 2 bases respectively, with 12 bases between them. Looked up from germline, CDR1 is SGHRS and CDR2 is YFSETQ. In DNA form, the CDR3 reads TGCGCCAGCAGCTTGGTTCTCCCGGGAGCCTACGAGCAGTACTTC. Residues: CASSLVLPGAYEQYF. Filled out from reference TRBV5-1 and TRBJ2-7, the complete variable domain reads KAGVTQTPRYLIKTRGQQVTLSCSPISGHRSVSWYQQTPGQGLQFLFEYFSETQRNKGNFPGRFSGRQFSNSRSEMNVSTLELGDSALYLCASSLVLPGAYEQYFGPGTRLTVT.